This is a list of T cell receptor beta chains from one sample in a study of CXCR3-negative and CXCR3-positive naive CD8 T cells. TCRdb reprocessed the 5' RACE reads, with one entry per CDR3 protein and no DNA. The repertoire table contains tens of thousands of distinct CDR3 sequences. The source material was naive CXCR3- CD8+ T cells from blood. The receptors stem from a human donor in good health. Some clones in this sample may be carry-over from other donors' samples. Each CDR3 is given with its conserved first and last residue.

v_call,j_call,cdr3_aa
TRBV29-1,TRBJ2-3,CSVERGGGDTQYF
TRBV27,TRBJ2-7,CASSLTVGHPSEQYF
TRBV29-1,TRBJ1-2,CSVEGMGPGDNYGYTF
TRBV5-4,TRBJ2-7,CASSLDPGGDEQYF
TRBV20-1,TRBJ2-7,CSARDPGNYYEQYF
TRBV28,TRBJ2-5,CASYDRVGETQYF
TRBV4-1,TRBJ2-2,CASSSLAANTGELFF
TRBV7-2,TRBJ2-7,CASSLDPGLSEQYF
TRBV6-5,TRBJ1-2,CASSGGGGWDYGYTF
TRBV14,TRBJ2-1,CASSQDRLDPYNEQFF
TRBV28,TRBJ1-4,CASSPNGRWDRELEKLFF
TRBV28,TRBJ2-5,CASSTSRQGETQYF
TRBV6-2/TRBV6-3,TRBJ1-5,CASSQDIENQHQHF
TRBV25-1,TRBJ1-5,CASSEGQGGNQPQHF
TRBV5-1,TRBJ1-4,CASSLGDRVNEKLFF
TRBV28,TRBJ2-5,CASSLSLAGVETQYF
TRBV7-9,TRBJ2-1,CASSPPSGASYNEQFF
TRBV7-3,TRBJ2-3,CASSETGTITDTQYF
TRBV3-1,TRBJ2-5,CASSQGRGRKETQYF
TRBV7-9,TRBJ1-1,CASNPPDRAEAFF
TRBV29-1,TRBJ2-1,CSVEDLDRSTVNEQFF
TRBV4-1,TRBJ2-3,CASRPIAGGFTDTQYF
TRBV7-9,TRBJ2-2,CASSLEASGNTGELFF
TRBV7-9,TRBJ2-5,CASSPTLPPTGEEETQYF
TRBV6-1,TRBJ2-2,CASGGWREGTGELFF
TRBV21-1,TRBJ1-4,CATIASPVEKLFF
TRBV12-3/TRBV12-4,TRBJ1-2,CASSLSGTVGYTF
TRBV27,TRBJ2-7,CASSTREEEGKQYF